This TCR beta chain originates from a study of blood T cell repertoires in COVID-19. Turning to the study itself: From the United States, Italy and Spain came samples of acute and convalescent COVID-19. T cells, B-cell-depleted T cells, or PBMCs provided the cDNA or gDNA that served as material.

This clone is a singleton in its sample. This CDR3 region has 14 residues. Only in-frame clones appear in the TCRdb table, and some are missing; sequencing was by immunoSEQ multiplex PCR. The data show 60,000 to 95,000 clones, roughly 90% seen once. The TCR comes from a woman of 80 years or more with active or convalescent COVID-19. Sequencing was done on a sample of peripheral blood. The J gene is TRBJ1-5, the V gene TRBV12-2. TRBV12-2 is a recognized pseudogene. The CDR3 reads CASRFGGLQQPQHF. The CDR3 DNA is TGTGCAAGTCGCTTTGGGGGACTTCAACAGCCCCAGCATTTT.